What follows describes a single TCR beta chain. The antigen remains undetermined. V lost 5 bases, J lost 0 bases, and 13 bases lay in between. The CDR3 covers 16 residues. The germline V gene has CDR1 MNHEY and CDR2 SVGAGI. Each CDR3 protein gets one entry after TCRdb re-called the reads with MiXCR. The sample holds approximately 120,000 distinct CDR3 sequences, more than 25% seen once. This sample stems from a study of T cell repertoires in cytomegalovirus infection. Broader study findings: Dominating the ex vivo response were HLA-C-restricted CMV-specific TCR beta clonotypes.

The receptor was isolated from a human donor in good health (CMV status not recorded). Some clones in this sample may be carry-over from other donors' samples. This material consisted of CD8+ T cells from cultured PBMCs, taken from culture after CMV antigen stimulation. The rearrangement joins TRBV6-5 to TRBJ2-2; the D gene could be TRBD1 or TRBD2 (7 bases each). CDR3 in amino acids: CASSHRGGTNTGELFF. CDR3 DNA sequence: TGTGCCAGCAGTCACAGGGGAGGGACGAACACCGGGGAGCTGTTTTTT.